This entry lists 13 T cell receptor beta chains sequenced from one sample in a study of T cell repertoires in cytomegalovirus infection. TCRdb redid the calling of the reads with MiXCR, one entry per CDR3 protein. There are 900,000 to 950,000 distinct CDR3 sequences in the sample; approximately 30% occur only once, and around an eighth lies in the top ten. These receptors have no identified antigens. The sequenced sample was cultured CD8+ T cells from PBMCs, obtained from culture after CMV antigen stimulation. These receptors all stem from a human donor in good health (CMV status not recorded). Some clones in this sample may be carry-over from other donors' samples.

The gene calls are TRBV12-3 or TRBV12-4 and TRBJ1-5, with a tentative D call TRBD1 (6 bases). The germline V and J ends were trimmed by 7 bases and 6 bases, with 16 bases remaining between them. The CDR3 covers 14 residues. CDR3: CASTKGGRGQPQHF. The CDR3 DNA follows: TGTGCCAGCACCAAGGGGGGAAGGGGTCAGCCCCAGCATTTT.

J is TRBJ2-7 and V is TRBV7-6; 13 bases map to TRBD2. Germline assignment: CDR1 SGHVS and CDR2 FNYEAQ. The length of the CDR3 is 15 residues. Trimming took 5 bases from V and 6 from J; bases not matched to a gene: 7. DNA of the CDR3: TGTGCCAGCAGCGTAGGCGGGACTAGCGGGGTCGAGCAGTACTTC. Protein product: CASSVGGTSGVEQYF.

The chain joins TRBV10-3 to TRBJ2-5; 7 positions match TRBD2. J gave up 6 bases and V 3 bases, and 16 bases lay outside the gene matches. CDR1 is ENHRY, CDR2 SYGVKD, per germline. The CDR3 has 17 amino acids. CDR3 in amino acids: CAISDLASGVTYQTQYF. For the CDR3, the DNA is TGTGCCATCAGTGATTTGGCCAGCGGGGTCACTTATCAGACCCAGTACTTC.

The chain employs TRBV10-3 and TRBJ2-5; the match to TRBD1 covers 9 bases. This CDR3 is 14 amino acids long. Germline CDR1 ENHRY, CDR2 SYGVKD. Trimming cost V 6 bases and J 5 bases; bases outside gene matches: 7. CDR3 DNA: TGTGCCATCAGAGGACAGGGGCAGAACGAGACCCAGTACTTC. It yields the protein CAIRGQGQNETQYF.

In this sample, this clonotype turned up a few times. The gene calls are TRBV5-1 and TRBJ2-3; 7 nucleotides line up with TRBD1. J was trimmed by 3 bases and V by 0 bases; bases with no gene match: 16. Germline V gives CDR1 SGHRS, CDR2 YFSETQ. This CDR3 has 19 residues. CDR3 DNA sequence: TGCGCCAGCAGCTTGGCCGTGGAGACAGGGTCAACTGGTACAGATACGCAGTATTTT. Its protein is CASSLAVETGSTGTDTQYF.

This clonotype was seen a handful of times. The V gene is TRBV7-8, the J gene TRBJ2-5, with 8 bases aligning to TRBD2. CDR3 length equals 16 residues. Losses at the gene ends were 1 base for V and 1 base for J; bases not matched to a gene: 5. Germline V gene lookup returns CDR1 SGHVS and CDR2 FQNEAQ. CDR3 sequence (DNA): TGTGCCAGCAGCTTAGTACAGCGGGGGTTCCAAGAGACCCAGTACTTC. Protein product: CASSLVQRGFQETQYF.

This clonotype was seen more than once but under ten times. The rearrangement links TRBV7-9 to TRBJ1-1; maybe TRBD1 (5 bases). Trimming shortened V by 11 bases and J by 1 base, and 11 bases separated the two germline ends. The CDR3 extends over 12 amino acids. Germline CDR1 is SEHNR and CDR2 is FQNEAQ (reference sequence). The CDR3 nucleotides are TGTGCCGGACAACGGGGGAACACTGAAGCTTTCTTT. Translating it yields CAGQRGNTEAFF.

This clonotype was picked up a small number of times. V is TRBV5-4 and J is TRBJ2-6; D may be TRBD2 (6 bases). Per the germline V gene, CDR1 is SGHNT and CDR2 is YYREEE (reference sequence). Trimming pared 3 bases from V and 0 bases from J, leaving 10 bases between. CDR3 length equals 16 residues. The CDR3 reads CASSWGLSSGANVLTF. DNA for the CDR3: TGTGCCAGCAGCTGGGGACTGAGCTCTGGGGCCAACGTCCTGACTTTC. The full variable domain, rest sourced from reference TRBV5-4 and TRBJ2-6, is ETGVTQSPTHLIKTRGQQVTLRCSSQSGHNTVSWYQQALGQGPQFIFQYYREEENGRGNFPPRFSGLQFPNYSSELNVNALELDDSALYLCASSWGLSSGANVLTFGAGSRLTVL.

This chain uses TRBV5-6 with TRBJ2-3; D is unresolved. Trimming cost V 6 bases and J 6 bases, with 14 bases left between them. Germline loops: CDR1 SGHDT, CDR2 YYEEEE. CDR3 length equals 13 residues. CDR3 coding DNA: TGTGCCAGCATCAGCCCAGTTGGGGATACGCAGTATTTT. It codes for CASISPVGDTQYF.

The chain combines TRBV27 with TRBJ1-5; 9 nucleotides match TRBD1. Germline loops: CDR1 MNHEY, CDR2 SMNVEV (reference sequence). V shed 8 bases and J 11 bases; nucleotides not matched to a gene: 7. This CDR3 has 12 amino acids. DNA for the CDR3: TGTGCCAGCCGCACAGGGGGCAAGACCCAGCATTTT. This sequence encodes CASRTGGKTQHF.

The chain links TRBV13 to TRBJ2-7; TRBD1 matches at 7 bases. Germline CDR1 and CDR2: PRHDT and FYEKMQ (reference sequence). The V and J ends lost 5 bases and 6 bases, in that order; junction bases with no gene match: 10. The CDR3 spans 14 residues. The CDR3 loop reads CASSHRQGPAEQYF. The DNA of the CDR3 is TGTGCCAGCAGCCATCGACAGGGTCCCGCCGAGCAGTACTTC. The complete variable domain, with remaining parts taken from reference TRBV13 and TRBJ2-7, reads AAGVIQSPRHLIKEKRETATLKCYPIPRHDTVYWYQQGPGQDPQFLISFYEKMQSDKGSIPDRFSAQQFSDYHSELNMSSLELGDSALYFCASSHRQGPAEQYFGPGTRLTVT.

The gene calls are TRBV7-6 and TRBJ2-2; D might be TRBD2 (7 bases). The length of the CDR3 is 18 residues. V lost 0 bases and J lost 3, with 17 bases in between. Germline-derived CDR1 and CDR2 are SGHVS and FNYEAQ. Here the CDR3 reads CASSLARRGGYHTGELFF. CDR3 sequence (DNA): TGTGCCAGCAGCTTAGCGCGTCGCGGGGGCTACCACACCGGGGAGCTGTTTTTT.

This clonotype was detected a few times. This chain links TRBV2 with TRBJ1-1; 7 bases agree with TRBD1. With 2 bases clipped from V and 0 bases from J, the junction kept 9 bases outside the gene matches. Germline V CDR1 and CDR2: SNHLY, FYNNEI. The CDR3 runs to 17 residues. The CDR3 region has the DNA TGTGCCAGCAGTGAATCCTCAACGACAGGGATGAACACTGAAGCTTTCTTT. Translated, it gives CASSESSTTGMNTEAFF.